This entry is about one T cell receptor beta chain. Its target is unknown. This entry belongs to a study of beta chain features in type 1 diabetes. Regarding the study as a whole: Among patients with Type 1 diabetes, TCRB CDR3s were moderately but significantly shorter in every one of the four CD4+ subsets.

This CDR3 is 15 amino acids long. CDR1 is MNHEY, CDR2 SVGAGI, per germline. The V and J ends lost 6 bases and 3 bases respectively, with 17 bases between them. CD4+ cells of the naive, central memory, regulatory and stem cell-like memory types were sorted via CD45RO/CCR7/CD25/CD127/CD95/CD27. Sequenced material consisted of expressed TCRB transcripts (all of the isolated RNA was reverse transcribed). Assay used: immunoSEQ multiplex PCR; TCRdb lists only in-frame clones, some missing. The repertoire has over 600,000 clones, 9.5% to 15% of them found once; the top ten carry around 0.12%. The source of this sequence is a man aged 30 to 45 with type 1 diabetes. The J gene is TRBJ2-5, the V gene TRBV6-5, with D possibly TRBD1 on 6 matching bases. Sequenced input: naive CD4+ T cells from blood. The CDR3 is CASRITGIYEETQYF. The CDR3 DNA reads TGTGCCAGCAGGATAACAGGGATTTATGAAGAGACCCAGTACTTC.